The 6 T cell receptor beta chains below were found in one sample sequenced in a study of coeliac disease. Clones were sequenced by immunoSEQ multiplex PCR, and TCRdb holds only the in-frame ones, with some missing. The sample holds thousands of clones, around two thirds seen once. Source material: lamina propria lymphocytes from the gut. These TCRs come from a man aged 25-45 years with celiac disease.

Comments on this clone: Its ends do not fully match the called genes, so a read error is possible. The V and J genes are TRBV9 and TRBJ2-1; 10 bases are a match to TRBD2. Germline-derived CDR1 and CDR2 are SGDLS and YYNGEE. CDR3 length: 14 amino acids. The CDR3 protein is CASSVTSGIGGFLF. The CDR3 DNA follows: TGTGCCAGCAGCGTAACTAGCGGGATAGGGGGCTTCCTCTTC. Supplemented by reference TRBV9 and TRBJ2-1, the full variable domain reads DSGVTQTPKHLITATGQRVTLRCSPRSGDLSVYWYQQSLDQGLQFLIQYYNGEERAKGNILERFSAQQFPDLHSELNLSSLELGDSALYFCASSVTSGIGGFLFGPGTRLTVL.

The gene calls are TRBV5-1 and TRBJ2-5; 10 positions agree with TRBD2. The CDR3 sequence is 18 residues long. Trimming took 7 bases from V and 0 from J; bases not matched to a gene: 15. Germline assignment: CDR1 SGHRS and CDR2 YFSETQ. CDR3 amino acids: CASRADGLADLYQETQYF. The DNA of the CDR3 is TGCGCCAGCCGGGCAGATGGACTAGCGGACCTGTACCAAGAGACCCAGTACTTC.

J is TRBJ2-1 and V is TRBV27, with TRBD1 identical over 7 bases. CDR3 length: 13 residues. The junction had 14 bases not matched to a gene; V was cut back by 5 bases and J by 16 bases. From germline, CDR1 is MNHEY and CDR2 SMNVEV (reference sequence). In DNA form, the CDR3 reads TGTGCCAGCAGTAAGGGACAGCCTTCTGTAAGATTCTTC. Residues: CASSKGQPSVRFF.

The chain recombines TRBV7-2 with TRBJ2-7; the D gene is possibly TRBD2 (6 bases). CDR3 length: 14 residues. V lost 4 bases and J lost 3, with 13 bases in between. Germline CDR1 is SGHTA and CDR2 is FQGNSA. Written as DNA, the CDR3 is TGTGCCAGCAGCTCCTACCAAGCGGGCTACGAGCAGTACTTC. This encodes CASSSYQAGYEQYF.

The sample holds one count of this clone. CDR3 sequence reads: CASSQDLAGGGYEQYF. The CDR3 coding sequence is TGTGCCAGCAGCCAAGATTTAGCGGGAGGGGGGTACGAGCAGTACTTC. This sequence joins TRBV4-2 and TRBJ2-7; TRBD2 matches at 11 bases. This CDR3 has 16 amino acids. Germline V CDR1 and CDR2: LGHNA, YNFKEQ. Trimming cost V 0 bases and J 4 bases; bases outside gene matches: 5.

In this sample, this clone turned up a few times. This chain joins TRBV15 and TRBJ1-5; no definite D call. CDR1 and CDR2 (germline): LNHNV, YYDKDF (reference sequence). Trimming cost V 5 bases and J 4 bases, with 15 bases left between them. The CDR3 covers 15 residues. This CDR3 reads CATSRRNRPNQPQHF. The CDR3 bases are TGTGCCACCAGCCGGAGGAACCGGCCAAATCAGCCCCAGCATTTT.